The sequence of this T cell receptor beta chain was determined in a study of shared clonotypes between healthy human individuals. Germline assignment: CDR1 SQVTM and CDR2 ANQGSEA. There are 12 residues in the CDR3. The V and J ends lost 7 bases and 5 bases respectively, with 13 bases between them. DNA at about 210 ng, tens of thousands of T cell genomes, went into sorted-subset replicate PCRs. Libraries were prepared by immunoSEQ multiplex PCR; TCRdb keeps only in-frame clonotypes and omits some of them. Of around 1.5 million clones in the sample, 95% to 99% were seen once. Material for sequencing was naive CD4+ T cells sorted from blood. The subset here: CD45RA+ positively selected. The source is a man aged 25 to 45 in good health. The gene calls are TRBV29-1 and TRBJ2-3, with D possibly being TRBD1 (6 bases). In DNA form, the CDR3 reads TGCAGCGCGATACAGGGAATAGATACGCAGTATTTT. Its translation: CSAIQGIDTQYF.